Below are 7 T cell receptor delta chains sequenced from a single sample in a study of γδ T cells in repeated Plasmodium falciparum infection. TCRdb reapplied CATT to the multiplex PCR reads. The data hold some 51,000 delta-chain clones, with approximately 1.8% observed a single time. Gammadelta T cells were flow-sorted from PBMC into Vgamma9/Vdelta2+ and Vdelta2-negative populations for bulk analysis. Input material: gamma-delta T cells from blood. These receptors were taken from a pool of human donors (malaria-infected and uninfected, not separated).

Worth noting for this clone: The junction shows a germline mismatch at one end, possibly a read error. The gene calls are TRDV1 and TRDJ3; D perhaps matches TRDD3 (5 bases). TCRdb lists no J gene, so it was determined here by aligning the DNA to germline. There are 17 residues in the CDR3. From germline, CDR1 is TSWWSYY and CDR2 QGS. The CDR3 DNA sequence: TGTGCCCTTGGGGTAAACCACAGGACCTGGGAAAAACAAAAGATGTTTTTC. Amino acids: CALGVNHRTWEKQKMFF.

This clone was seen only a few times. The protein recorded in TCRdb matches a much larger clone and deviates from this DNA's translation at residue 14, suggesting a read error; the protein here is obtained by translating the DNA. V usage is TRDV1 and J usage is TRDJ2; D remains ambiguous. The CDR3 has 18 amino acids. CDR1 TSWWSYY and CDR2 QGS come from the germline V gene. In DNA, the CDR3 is TGTGCTCTTGGGAATCTAAATCCCATTACACTTGGAACAGTACAACTCTTCTTT. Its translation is CALGNLNPITLGTVQLFF.

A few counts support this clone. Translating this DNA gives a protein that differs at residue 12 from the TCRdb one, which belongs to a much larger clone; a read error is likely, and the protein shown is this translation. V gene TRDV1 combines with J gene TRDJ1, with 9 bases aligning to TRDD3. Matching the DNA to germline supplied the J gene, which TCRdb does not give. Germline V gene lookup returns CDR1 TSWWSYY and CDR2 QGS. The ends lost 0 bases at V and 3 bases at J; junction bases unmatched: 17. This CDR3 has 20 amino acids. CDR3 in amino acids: CALGELRPYWGTPRADKLIF. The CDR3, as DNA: TGTGCTCTTGGGGAACTACGTCCTTACTGGGGGACACCTCGAGCCGATAAACTCATCTTT.

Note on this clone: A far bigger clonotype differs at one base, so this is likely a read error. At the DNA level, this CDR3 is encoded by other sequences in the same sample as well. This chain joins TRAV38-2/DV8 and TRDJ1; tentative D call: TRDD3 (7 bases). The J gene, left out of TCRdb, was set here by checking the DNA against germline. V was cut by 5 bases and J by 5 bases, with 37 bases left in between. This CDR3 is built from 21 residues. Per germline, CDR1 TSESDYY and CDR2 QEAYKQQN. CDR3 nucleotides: TGTGCTTATAGCCTTCCCCTCATCCTTCCCTTGGGGGACCTGCTGTTAGATAAACTCATCTTT. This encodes CAYSLPLILPLGDLLLDKLIF.

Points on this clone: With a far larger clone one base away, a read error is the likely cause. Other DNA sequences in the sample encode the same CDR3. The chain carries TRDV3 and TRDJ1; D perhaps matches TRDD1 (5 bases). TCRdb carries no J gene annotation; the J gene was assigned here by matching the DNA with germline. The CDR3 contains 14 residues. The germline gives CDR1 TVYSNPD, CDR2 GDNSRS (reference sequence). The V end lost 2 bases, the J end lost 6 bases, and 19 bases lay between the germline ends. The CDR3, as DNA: TGTGCCTTTCGATCGCTTTCCCATAGTAATAAACTCATCTTT. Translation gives CAFRSLSHSNKLIF.

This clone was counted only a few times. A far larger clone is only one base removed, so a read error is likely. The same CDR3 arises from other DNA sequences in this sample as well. The CDR3 here is CAFNPPCNPDTDKLIF. For the CDR3, the DNA is TGTGCCTTTAACCCGCCCTGCAACCCGGACACCGATAAACTCATCTTT. J is TRDJ1 and V is TRDV3; no clear D gene. No J segment appears in TCRdb, so it was assigned here by matching the sequence to germline. Per germline, CDR1 TVYSNPD and CDR2 GDNSRS (reference sequence). Trimming left V 1 base short and J 0 bases short, with 18 bases between. This CDR3 has 16 amino acids.

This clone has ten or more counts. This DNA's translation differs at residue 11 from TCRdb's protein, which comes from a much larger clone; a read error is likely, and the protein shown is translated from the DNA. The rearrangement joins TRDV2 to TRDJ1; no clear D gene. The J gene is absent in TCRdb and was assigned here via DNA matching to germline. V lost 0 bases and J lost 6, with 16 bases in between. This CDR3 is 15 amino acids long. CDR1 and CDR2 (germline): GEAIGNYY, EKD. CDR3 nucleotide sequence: TGTGCCTGTGACACCGTGGGAACCTTGGGCAATAAACTCATCTTT. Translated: CACDTVGTLGNKLIF.